This T cell receptor beta chain was identified during a study of sequential checkpoint blockade in melanoma. Looked up from germline, CDR1 is SGHRS and CDR2 is YFSETQ. Trimming removed 8 bases from V and 8 bases from J; junction bases left unmatched: 11. CDR3 size: 14 residues. Specified treatment: randomized to nivolumab then ipilimumab (arm A) or the reverse (arm B). Profiling relied on immunoSEQ multiplex PCR, and the TCRdb table lists in-frame clones only, not all of them. Of about 40,000 clones listed, roughly 89% are singletons. Sample: CD8+ T cells sorted from blood (inferred from file names), taken from a patient given nivolumab and ipilimumab in sequence. The sequence derives from a human donor with melanoma. V is TRBV5-1 and J is TRBJ2-1, with TRBD2 identical over 9 bases. The CDR3 region has the DNA TGCGCCAGAAGACGGCGGGAGGGCCCCGATGAGCAGTTCTTC. Protein product: CARRRREGPDEQFF.